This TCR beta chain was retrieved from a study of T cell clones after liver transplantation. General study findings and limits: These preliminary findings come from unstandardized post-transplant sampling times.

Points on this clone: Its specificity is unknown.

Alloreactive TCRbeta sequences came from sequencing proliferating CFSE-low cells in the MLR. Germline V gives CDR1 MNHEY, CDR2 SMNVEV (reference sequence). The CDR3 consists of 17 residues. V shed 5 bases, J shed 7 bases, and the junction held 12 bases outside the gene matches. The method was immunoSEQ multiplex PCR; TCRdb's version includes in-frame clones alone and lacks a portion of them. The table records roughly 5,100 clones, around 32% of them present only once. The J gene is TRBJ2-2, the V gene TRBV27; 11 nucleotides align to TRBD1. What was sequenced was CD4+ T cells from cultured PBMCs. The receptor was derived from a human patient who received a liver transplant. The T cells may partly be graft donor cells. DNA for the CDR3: TGTGCCAGCAGTCCCATTAGGACAGGGGGCTTGGTCGGGGAGCTGTTTTTT. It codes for CASSPIRTGGLVGELFF.